A selection of T cell receptor beta chains follows, all from one sample in a study of vaccination and CD4 T cells after COVID-19. Which antigens these TCRs recognize remains unknown. Each CDR3 protein gets one entry after TCRdb re-called the PCR reads with MiXCR. The sample records around 27,000 distinct CDR3 sequences, about 35% being singletons. Source: CD4+ T cells from blood, cultured in vitro, taken about 7 months after SARS-CoV-2 vaccination. All receptors come from a human donor who had recovered from COVID-19. The CDR3 runs from the conserved cysteine through the conserved F or W. The D gene is left open where the match is weak. The listing skips clone size in some rows; elsewhere it reads once, few, many or a size class.

J gene: TRBJ1-2; V gene: TRBV2; clone size: few; D gene: NA; CDR3 DNA: TGTGCCAGCACCGCGGACAGCCATGGCTACACCTTC; CDR3 protein: CASTADSHGYTF
J gene: TRBJ1-1; V gene: TRBV6-1; clone size: few; D gene: NA; CDR3 DNA: TGTGCCAGCAGACCTCGGGGGGCCACGGGCACTGAAGCTTTCTTT; CDR3 protein: CASRPRGATGTEAFF
J gene: TRBJ1-1; V gene: TRBV7-2; clone size: few; D gene: TRBD1; CDR3 DNA: TGTGCCAGCAGCTCGGGGACAGATATCACTGAAGCTTTCTTT; CDR3 protein: CASSSGTDITEAFF
J gene: TRBJ2-3; V gene: TRBV7-3; clone size: few; D gene: NA; CDR3 DNA: TGTGCCAGCAGCGTCGGGGATACGCAGTATTTT; CDR3 protein: CASSVGDTQYF
J gene: TRBJ1-1; V gene: TRBV7-8; clone size: few; D gene: NA; CDR3 DNA: TGTGCCAGCAGCTTAGTGGAGGGAGGCACTGAAGCTTTCTTT; CDR3 protein: CASSLVEGGTEAFF
J gene: TRBJ2-7; V gene: TRBV19; clone size: few; D gene: NA; CDR3 DNA: TGTGCCAGTAGTACGTCGACTTTGACCTACGAGCAGTACTTC; CDR3 protein: CASSTSTLTYEQYF
J gene: TRBJ2-2; V gene: TRBV11-3; clone size: once; D gene: TRBD1; CDR3 DNA: TGTGCCAGCAGCCGGACAGGGGGAGGAGCCGGGGAGCTGTTTTTT; CDR3 protein: CASSRTGGGAGELFF
J gene: TRBJ2-1; V gene: TRBV20-1; clone size: few; D gene: TRBD2; CDR3 DNA: TGCAGTGCTAGTAATCTGGCGGGAGGAGACTCCAATGAGCAGTTCTTC; CDR3 protein: CSASNLAGGDSNEQFF
J gene: TRBJ2-6; V gene: TRBV4-1; clone size: NA; D gene: NA; CDR3 DNA: TGCGCCAGCAGCCGCAGGGAGAGCTCTGGGGCCAACGTCCTGACTTTC; CDR3 protein: CASSRRESSGANVLTF
J gene: TRBJ2-3; V gene: TRBV6-1; clone size: NA; D gene: TRBD1; CDR3 DNA: TGTGCCAGCGGGGGACAGAACACAGATACGCAGTATTTT; CDR3 protein: CASGGQNTDTQYF
J gene: TRBJ2-1; V gene: TRBV5-5; clone size: NA; D gene: NA; CDR3 DNA: TGTGCCAGCAGCTGGACCTGGCGCCCCGCTTCCTACAATGAGCAGTTCTTC; CDR3 protein: CASSWTWRPASYNEQFF
J gene: TRBJ1-1; V gene: TRBV5-1; clone size: NA; D gene: NA; CDR3 DNA: TGCGCCAGCAGCTCGATTCTCACGGGGCGGAACACTGAAGCTTTCTTT; CDR3 protein: CASSSILTGRNTEAFF
J gene: TRBJ2-3; V gene: TRBV4-1; clone size: few; D gene: NA; CDR3 DNA: TGCGCCAGCAGCCAAGCTGGGCATACGCAGTATTTT; CDR3 protein: CASSQAGHTQYF
J gene: TRBJ1-2; V gene: TRBV20-1; clone size: medium-sized; D gene: NA; CDR3 DNA: TGCAGTGCTACCGACAAGAACTATGGCTACACCTTC; CDR3 protein: CSATDKNYGYTF
J gene: TRBJ2-5; V gene: TRBV4-1; clone size: NA; D gene: TRBD2; CDR3 DNA: TGCGCCAGCAGCCAAGTAGGGTTAGCGGGACAAGAGACCCAGTACTTC; CDR3 protein: CASSQVGLAGQETQYF
J gene: TRBJ2-1; V gene: TRBV6-1; clone size: NA; D gene: NA; CDR3 DNA: TGTGCCAGCAGGTTCACCTTCAGCTCCTACAATGAGCAGTTCTTC; CDR3 protein: CASRFTFSSYNEQFF
J gene: TRBJ2-5; V gene: TRBV5-1; clone size: once; D gene: NA; CDR3 DNA: TGCGCCAGCAGCTTGGCGGGAGATACACCGACCCAGTACTTC; CDR3 protein: CASSLAGDTPTQYF
J gene: TRBJ2-3; V gene: TRBV4-2; clone size: few; D gene: NA; CDR3 DNA: TGTGCCAGCAGCCAAGTGGGGCCAAGGACATCTAGCACAGATACGCAGTATTTT; CDR3 protein: CASSQVGPRTSSTDTQYF
J gene: TRBJ2-2; V gene: TRBV28; clone size: NA; D gene: TRBD2; CDR3 DNA: TGTGCCAGCAGTTTAGGGGCGGGAGCCGGGGAGCTGTTTTTT; CDR3 protein: CASSLGAGAGELFF
J gene: TRBJ2-1; V gene: TRBV7-9; clone size: NA; D gene: NA; CDR3 DNA: TGTGCCAGCAGCTCCGAACTAGGCAATGAGCAGTTCTTC; CDR3 protein: CASSSELGNEQFF
J gene: TRBJ2-3; V gene: TRBV6-2/TRBV6-3; clone size: few; D gene: TRBD2; CDR3 DNA: TGTGCCAGCAGTAGCGGGAGTGGTAGCACAGATACGCAGTATTTT; CDR3 protein: CASSSGSGSTDTQYF
J gene: TRBJ2-7; V gene: TRBV28; clone size: NA; D gene: NA; CDR3 DNA: TGTGCCAGCAGTTTCTTGCTAGCAGGCGAGCAGTACTTC; CDR3 protein: CASSFLLAGEQYF
J gene: TRBJ2-3; V gene: TRBV7-3; clone size: NA; D gene: NA; CDR3 DNA: TGTGCCAGCAGCTTAAGGCTTGCGGGCCGCACAGATACGCAGTATTTT; CDR3 protein: CASSLRLAGRTDTQYF
J gene: TRBJ2-7; V gene: TRBV6-1; clone size: NA; D gene: TRBD1; CDR3 DNA: TGTGCCAGCAGTATAGACAGGGGACGCTCCTACGAGCAGTACTTC; CDR3 protein: CASSIDRGRSYEQYF
J gene: TRBJ2-2; V gene: TRBV7-2; clone size: once; D gene: NA; CDR3 DNA: TGTGCCAGCAGCGCCCGACTAGTTTCCGGGGAGCTGTTTTTT; CDR3 protein: CASSARLVSGELFF
J gene: TRBJ2-5; V gene: TRBV4-1; clone size: NA; D gene: NA; CDR3 DNA: TGCGCCAGCAGCCAAGTAGGACTATTCCAAGAGACCCAGTACTTC; CDR3 protein: CASSQVGLFQETQYF
J gene: TRBJ1-5; V gene: TRBV29-1; clone size: NA; D gene: NA; CDR3 DNA: TGCAGCGTTCGTCGCGGGGGGGGCGGTCAGCCCCAGCATTTT; CDR3 protein: CSVRRGGGGQPQHF
J gene: TRBJ2-7; V gene: TRBV7-8; clone size: NA; D gene: NA; CDR3 DNA: TGTGCCAGCAGCCGGGACGCCGGGCGTACCGAGCAGTACTTC; CDR3 protein: CASSRDAGRTEQYF
J gene: TRBJ1-5; V gene: TRBV7-9; clone size: NA; D gene: TRBD1; CDR3 DNA: TGTGCCAGCAGCCACCCAACCGGGACAGGGGGCAATCAGCCCCAGCATTTT; CDR3 protein: CASSHPTGTGGNQPQHF
J gene: TRBJ2-4; V gene: TRBV28; clone size: few; D gene: NA; CDR3 DNA: TGTGCCAGCAGTTTCTCTGGGGTCAAAAACATTCAGTACTTC; CDR3 protein: CASSFSGVKNIQYF
J gene: TRBJ2-5; V gene: TRBV4-2; clone size: NA; D gene: TRBD2; CDR3 DNA: TGTGCCAGCAGCCAAGTGCTTGGACTAGCTTGGGGGGAGACCCAGTACTTC; CDR3 protein: CASSQVLGLAWGETQYF
J gene: TRBJ1-1; V gene: TRBV20-1; clone size: few; D gene: NA; CDR3 DNA: TGCAGTGCAAACATGTACAGGAACACTGAAGCTTTCTTT; CDR3 protein: CSANMYRNTEAFF
J gene: TRBJ1-5; V gene: TRBV2; clone size: few; D gene: NA; CDR3 DNA: TGTGCCGGCTCCCCCTCCGGGGGGGGTCAGCCCCAGCATTTT; CDR3 protein: CAGSPSGGGQPQHF
J gene: TRBJ1-2; V gene: TRBV7-9; clone size: NA; D gene: TRBD1; CDR3 DNA: TGTGCCAGCAGCTTAGTGGGGACAGGGGTCGGCTACACCTTC; CDR3 protein: CASSLVGTGVGYTF
J gene: TRBJ1-1; V gene: TRBV2; clone size: NA; D gene: TRBD1; CDR3 DNA: TGTGCCAGCAGTAGACAGGGGTTTGGCACTGAAGCTTTCTTT; CDR3 protein: CASSRQGFGTEAFF
J gene: TRBJ2-7; V gene: TRBV5-1; clone size: NA; D gene: TRBD1; CDR3 DNA: TGCGCCAGCAGACCCGGGACAGCTTTTTACGAGCAGTACTTC; CDR3 protein: CASRPGTAFYEQYF
J gene: TRBJ1-6; V gene: TRBV9; clone size: NA; D gene: NA; CDR3 DNA: TGTGCCAGCAGCGTACACGGGAGCTCCTATAATTCACCCCTCCACTTT; CDR3 protein: CASSVHGSSYNSPLHF
J gene: TRBJ1-6; V gene: TRBV6-5; clone size: NA; D gene: NA; CDR3 DNA: TGTGCCAGCAGTTACTCTTGGGAAAATTCACCCCTCCACTTT; CDR3 protein: CASSYSWENSPLHF
J gene: TRBJ2-1; V gene: TRBV20-1; clone size: NA; D gene: TRBD2; CDR3 DNA: TGCAGTGCCCCAGACTCTAGCGGGAGGGGTGTATACAATGAGCAGTTCTTC; CDR3 protein: CSAPDSSGRGVYNEQFF
J gene: TRBJ1-3; V gene: TRBV15; clone size: NA; D gene: NA; CDR3 DNA: TGTGCCACCAGCAGAGGCACAGGGAGGAGTGGAAACACCATATATTTT; CDR3 protein: CATSRGTGRSGNTIYF
J gene: TRBJ2-2; V gene: TRBV4-2; clone size: NA; D gene: NA; CDR3 DNA: TGTGCCAGCAGCCAAGAGGGCAGGGAGACCGGGGAGCTGTTTTTT; CDR3 protein: CASSQEGRETGELFF
J gene: TRBJ2-3; V gene: TRBV7-8; clone size: NA; D gene: NA; CDR3 DNA: TGTGCCAGCAGCCCGAACCCTCGCCTAACGGGAATGGGAGGAAATACGCAGTATTTT; CDR3 protein: CASSPNPRLTGMGGNTQYF
J gene: TRBJ2-7; V gene: TRBV7-2; clone size: few; D gene: TRBD2; CDR3 DNA: TGTGCCAGCAGCTGGTGGGCTAGCGGGACCGACGAGCAGTACTTC; CDR3 protein: CASSWWASGTDEQYF
J gene: TRBJ2-1; V gene: TRBV6-5; clone size: NA; D gene: NA; CDR3 DNA: TGTGCCAGCAGTTATGGGGAGCACAATGAGCAGTTCTTC; CDR3 protein: CASSYGEHNEQFF
J gene: TRBJ1-5; V gene: TRBV20-1; clone size: NA; D gene: NA; CDR3 DNA: TGCAGTGCTGGACGAGGGAGCAATCAGCCCCAGCATTTT; CDR3 protein: CSAGRGSNQPQHF
J gene: TRBJ2-7; V gene: TRBV7-9; clone size: NA; D gene: NA; CDR3 DNA: TGTGCCAGCAGCTCCGGCGGGGCAGACTACGAGCAGTACTTC; CDR3 protein: CASSSGGADYEQYF
J gene: TRBJ2-3; V gene: TRBV7-2; clone size: NA; D gene: TRBD2; CDR3 DNA: TGTGCCAGCAGCGTAGCGGGAGGGCGGTCAGATACGCAGTATTTT; CDR3 protein: CASSVAGGRSDTQYF